One and the same sample provided the 3 T cell receptor beta chains below, sequenced in a study of blood T cells in healthy people across ages. With a J-beta primer mix and a sample-barcoded 5' primer, a second PCR ran roughly 7 to 11 cycles. TCRdb re-analysed the 5' RACE reads in MiXCR, keeping a single row per CDR3 protein. The sample lists some 900,000 distinct CDR3 sequences, around 49% occurring once. Sequencing was performed on blood. These receptors were obtained from a man aged 25 to 45 in good health.

The rearrangement links TRBV20-1 to TRBJ2-1; 11 bases match TRBD2. The CDR3 is 16 residues long. Trimming at V came to 2 bases and at J to 8 bases, leaving 11 bases not matched to a gene. Germline V CDR1 and CDR2: DFQATT, SNEGSKA (reference sequence). The CDR3 bases are TGCAGTGCTAGACGTAGCGGGAGGGCCCGGGTCTATGAGCAGTTCTTC. Translated: CSARRSGRARVYEQFF.

This clonotype was recorded a few times. The chain couples TRBV6-1 to TRBJ2-5, with TRBD1 as a possible D gene (5 bases). Germline V gene lookup returns CDR1 MNHNS and CDR2 SASEGT. The germline V and J ends were trimmed by 2 bases and 5 bases, with 15 bases remaining between them. This CDR3 is 15 amino acids long. The CDR3 sequence is CASSEFRVGPETQYF. In DNA form, the CDR3 reads TGTGCCAGCAGTGAATTCAGAGTGGGGCCGGAGACCCAGTACTTC.

J is TRBJ2-1 and V is TRBV12-3 or TRBV12-4; the D is unclear. V was trimmed by 7 bases and J by 0 bases, leaving 7 bases between them. The CDR3 has 13 amino acids. The CDR3 nucleotides read TGTGCCAGCACACCCTTCTCCTACAATGAGCAGTTCTTC. Its translation is CASTPFSYNEQFF.